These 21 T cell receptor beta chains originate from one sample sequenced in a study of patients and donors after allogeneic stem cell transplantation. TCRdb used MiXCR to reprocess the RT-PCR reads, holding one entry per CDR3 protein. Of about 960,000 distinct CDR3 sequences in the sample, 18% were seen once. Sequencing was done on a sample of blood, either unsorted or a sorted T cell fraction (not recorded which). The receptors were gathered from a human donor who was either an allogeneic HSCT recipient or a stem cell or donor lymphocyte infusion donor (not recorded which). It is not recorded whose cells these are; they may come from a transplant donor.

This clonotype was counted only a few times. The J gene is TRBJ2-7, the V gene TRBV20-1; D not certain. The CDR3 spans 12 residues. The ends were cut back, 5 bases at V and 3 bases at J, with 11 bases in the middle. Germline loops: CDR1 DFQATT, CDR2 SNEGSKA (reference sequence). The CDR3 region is CSASGHLYEQYF. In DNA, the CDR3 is TGCAGTGCTTCTGGGCATCTCTACGAGCAGTACTTC.

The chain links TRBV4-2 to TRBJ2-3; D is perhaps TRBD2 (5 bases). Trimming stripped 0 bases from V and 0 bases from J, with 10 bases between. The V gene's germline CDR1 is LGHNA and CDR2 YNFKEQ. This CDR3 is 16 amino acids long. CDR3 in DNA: TGTGCCAGCAGCCAAGATAGCGTCACTAGCACAGATACGCAGTATTTT. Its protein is CASSQDSVTSTDTQYF.

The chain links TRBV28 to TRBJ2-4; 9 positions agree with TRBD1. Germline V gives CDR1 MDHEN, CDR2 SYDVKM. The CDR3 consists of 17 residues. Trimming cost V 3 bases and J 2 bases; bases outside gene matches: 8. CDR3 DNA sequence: TGTGCCAGCAGTTTGGGACCGGGACAGGGATCCAAAAACATTCAGTACTTC. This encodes CASSLGPGQGSKNIQYF.

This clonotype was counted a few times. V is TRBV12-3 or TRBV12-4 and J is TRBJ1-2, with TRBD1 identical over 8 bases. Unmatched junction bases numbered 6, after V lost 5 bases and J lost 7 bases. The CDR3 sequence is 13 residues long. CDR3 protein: CASSPTGGSGYTF. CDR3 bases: TGTGCCAGCAGTCCTACAGGGGGAAGTGGCTACACCTTC.

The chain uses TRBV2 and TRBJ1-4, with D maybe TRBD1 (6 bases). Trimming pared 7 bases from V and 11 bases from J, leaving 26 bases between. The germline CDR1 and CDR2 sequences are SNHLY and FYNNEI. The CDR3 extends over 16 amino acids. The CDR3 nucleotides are TGTGCCAGCATTCAACCCCCCCACCAGGGGCCTTATAAACTGTTTTTT. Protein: CASIQPPHQGPYKLFF.

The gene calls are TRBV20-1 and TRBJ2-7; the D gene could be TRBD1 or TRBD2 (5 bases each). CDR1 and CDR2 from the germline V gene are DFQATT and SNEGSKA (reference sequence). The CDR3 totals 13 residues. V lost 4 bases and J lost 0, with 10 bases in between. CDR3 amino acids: CSAIGGSSYEQYF. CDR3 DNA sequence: TGCAGTGCTATTGGGGGAAGCTCCTACGAGCAGTACTTC.

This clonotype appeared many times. The chain's CDR3 is CSGQGVTEAFF. In DNA form, the CDR3 reads TGCAGCGGGCAAGGAGTAACTGAAGCTTTCTTT. This sequence joins TRBV20-1 and TRBJ1-1, with D uncertain. The CDR3 loop spans 11 amino acids. Germline V lookup: CDR1 DFQATT, CDR2 SNEGSKA (reference sequence).

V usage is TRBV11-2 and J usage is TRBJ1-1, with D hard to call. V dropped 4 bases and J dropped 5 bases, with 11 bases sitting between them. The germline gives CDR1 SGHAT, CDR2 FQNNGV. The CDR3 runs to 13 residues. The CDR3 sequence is CASSSTSGTEAFF. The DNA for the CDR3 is TGTGCCAGCAGCTCAACAAGCGGGACTGAAGCTTTCTTT. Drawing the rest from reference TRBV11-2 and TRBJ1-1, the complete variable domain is EAGVAQSPRYKIIEKRQSVAFWCNPISGHATLYWYQQILGQGPKLLIQFQNNGVVDDSQLPKDRFSAERLKGVDSTLKIQPAKLEDSAVYLCASSSTSGTEAFFGQGTRLTVV.

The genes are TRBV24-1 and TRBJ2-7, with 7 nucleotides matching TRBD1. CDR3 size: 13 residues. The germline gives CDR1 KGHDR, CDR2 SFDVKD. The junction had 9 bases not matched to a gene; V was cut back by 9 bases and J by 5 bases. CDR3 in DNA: TGTGCCACCGCTCCCGACAGGGCGGACGAGCAGTACTTC. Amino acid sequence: CATAPDRADEQYF.

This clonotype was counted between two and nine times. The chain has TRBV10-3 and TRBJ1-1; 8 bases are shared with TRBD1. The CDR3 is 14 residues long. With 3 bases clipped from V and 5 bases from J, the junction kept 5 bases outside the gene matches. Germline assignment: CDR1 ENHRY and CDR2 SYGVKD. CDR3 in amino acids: CAISDQGAETEAFF. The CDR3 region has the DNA TGTGCCATCAGTGATCAGGGGGCAGAGACTGAAGCTTTCTTT.

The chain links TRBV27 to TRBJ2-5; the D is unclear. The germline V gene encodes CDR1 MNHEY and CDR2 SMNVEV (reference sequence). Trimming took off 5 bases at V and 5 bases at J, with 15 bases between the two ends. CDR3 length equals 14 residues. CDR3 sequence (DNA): TGTGCCAGCAGTCCACAGCCCCTGTGGGAGACCCAGTACTTC. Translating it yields CASSPQPLWETQYF.

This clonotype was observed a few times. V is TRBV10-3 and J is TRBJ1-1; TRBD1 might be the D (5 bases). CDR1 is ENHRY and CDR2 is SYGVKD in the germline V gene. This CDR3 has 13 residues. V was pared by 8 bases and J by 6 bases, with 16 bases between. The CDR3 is CAILSGRGAEAFF. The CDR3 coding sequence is TGTGCCATCCTCTCGGGGCGCGGAGCTGAAGCTTTCTTT.

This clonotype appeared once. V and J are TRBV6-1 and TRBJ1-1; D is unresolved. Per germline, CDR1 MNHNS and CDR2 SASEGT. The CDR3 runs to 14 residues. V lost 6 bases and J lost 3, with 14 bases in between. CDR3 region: CASSRRSEDTEAFF. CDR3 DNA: TGTGCCAGCAGCCGACGGTCCGAGGACACTGAAGCTTTCTTT.

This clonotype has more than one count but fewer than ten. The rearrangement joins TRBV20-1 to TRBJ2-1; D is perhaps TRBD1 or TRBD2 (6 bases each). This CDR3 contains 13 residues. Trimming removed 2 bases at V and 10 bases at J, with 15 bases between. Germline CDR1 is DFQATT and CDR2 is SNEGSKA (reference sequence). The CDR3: CSARIWGAAEQFF. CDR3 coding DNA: TGCAGTGCTAGAATTTGGGGGGCAGCGGAGCAGTTCTTC.

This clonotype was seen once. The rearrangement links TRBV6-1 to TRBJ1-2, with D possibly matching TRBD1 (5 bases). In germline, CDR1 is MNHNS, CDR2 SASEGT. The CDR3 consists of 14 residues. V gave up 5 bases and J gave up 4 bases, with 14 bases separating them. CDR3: CASSTGTRTYGYTF. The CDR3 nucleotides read TGTGCCAGCAGTACGGGGACGCGAACCTATGGCTACACCTTC.

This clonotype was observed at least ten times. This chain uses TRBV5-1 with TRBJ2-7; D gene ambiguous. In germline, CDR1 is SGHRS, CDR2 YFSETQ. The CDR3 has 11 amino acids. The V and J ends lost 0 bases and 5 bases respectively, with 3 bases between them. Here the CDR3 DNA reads TGCGCCAGCAGCTTGGAGCACGAGCAGTACTTC. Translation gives CASSLEHEQYF.

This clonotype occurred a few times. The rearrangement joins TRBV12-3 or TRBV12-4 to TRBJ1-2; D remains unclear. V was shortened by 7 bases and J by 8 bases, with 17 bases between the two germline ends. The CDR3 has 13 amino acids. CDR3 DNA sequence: TGTGCCAGCACCATTGCCCCTCGTAGGGGCTACACCTTC. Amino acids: CASTIAPRRGYTF.

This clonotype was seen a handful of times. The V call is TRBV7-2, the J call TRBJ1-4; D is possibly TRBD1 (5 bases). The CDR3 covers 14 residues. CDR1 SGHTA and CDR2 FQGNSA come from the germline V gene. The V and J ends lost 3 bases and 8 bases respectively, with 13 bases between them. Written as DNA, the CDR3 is TGTGCCAGCAGCTTGAATGGGGGAGGGGAAAAACTGTTTTTT. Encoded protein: CASSLNGGGEKLFF.

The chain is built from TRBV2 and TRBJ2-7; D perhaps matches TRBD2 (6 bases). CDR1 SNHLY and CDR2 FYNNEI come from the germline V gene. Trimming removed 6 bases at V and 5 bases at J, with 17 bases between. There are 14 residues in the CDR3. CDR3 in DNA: TGTGCCAGCAGCCTAGCGCGGGCTAACCACGAGCAGTACTTC. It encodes CASSLARANHEQYF.

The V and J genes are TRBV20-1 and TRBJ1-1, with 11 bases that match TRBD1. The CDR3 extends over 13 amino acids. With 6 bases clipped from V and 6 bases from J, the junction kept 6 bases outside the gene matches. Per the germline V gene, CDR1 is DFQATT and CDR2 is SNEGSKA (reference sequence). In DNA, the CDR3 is TGCAGTGCCCCCGGACAGGGGGCTCCTGAAGCTTTCTTT. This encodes CSAPGQGAPEAFF.

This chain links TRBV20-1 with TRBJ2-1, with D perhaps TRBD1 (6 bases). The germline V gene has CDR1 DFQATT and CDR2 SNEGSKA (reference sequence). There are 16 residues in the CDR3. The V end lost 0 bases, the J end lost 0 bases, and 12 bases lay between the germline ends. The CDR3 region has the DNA TGCAGTGCTAGAGATATACAGGGCAGCTCCTACAATGAGCAGTTCTTC. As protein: CSARDIQGSSYNEQFF.